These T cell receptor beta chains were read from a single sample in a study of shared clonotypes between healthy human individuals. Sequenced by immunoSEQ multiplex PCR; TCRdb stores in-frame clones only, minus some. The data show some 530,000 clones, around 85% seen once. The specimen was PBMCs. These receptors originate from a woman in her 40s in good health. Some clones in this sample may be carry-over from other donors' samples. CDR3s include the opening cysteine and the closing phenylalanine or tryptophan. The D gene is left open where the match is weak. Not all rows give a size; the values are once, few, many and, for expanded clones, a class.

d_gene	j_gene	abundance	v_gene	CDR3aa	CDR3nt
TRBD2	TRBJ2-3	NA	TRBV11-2	CASSSLAGAITDTQYF	TGTGCCAGCAGCTCTCTAGCGGGGGCAATCACAGATACGCAGTATTTT
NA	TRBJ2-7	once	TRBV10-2	CASSEVGRRSYEQYF	TGCGCCAGCAGTGAGGTGGGCAGGCGGTCATACGAGCAGTACTTC
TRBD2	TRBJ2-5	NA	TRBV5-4	CASSQGTSGRVETQYF	TGTGCCAGCAGCCAGGGGACTAGCGGGAGGGTGGAGACCCAGTACTTC
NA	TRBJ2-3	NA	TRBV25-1	CASSHITDTQYF	TGTGCCAGCAGCCATATCACAGATACGCAGTATTTT
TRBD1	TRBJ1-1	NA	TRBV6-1	CASSDRSRGRTEAFF	TGTGCCAGCAGTGATCGGAGCAGGGGGAGGACTGAAGCTTTCTTT
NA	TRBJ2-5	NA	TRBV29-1	CSVEKTTSPQETQYF	TGCAGCGTTGAGAAAACTACTAGCCCCCAAGAGACCCAGTACTTC
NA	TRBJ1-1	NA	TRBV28	CASSLTGANTEAFF	TGTGCCAGCAGCTTAACGGGAGCGAACACTGAAGCTTTCTTT
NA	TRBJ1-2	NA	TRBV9	CASSTRNPYGYTF	TGTGCCAGCAGCACCCGGAATCCCTATGGCTACACCTTC
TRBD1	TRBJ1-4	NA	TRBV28	CASRGGQGNEKLFF	TGTGCCAGCAGAGGGGGACAGGGAAATGAAAAACTGTTTTTT
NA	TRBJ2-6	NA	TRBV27	CASRLSPRAGANVLTF	TGTGCCAGCAGGCTTTCGCCACGGGCTGGGGCCAACGTCCTGACTTTC
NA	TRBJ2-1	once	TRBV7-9	CASSLGVGTGYNEQFF	TGTGCCAGCAGCTTAGGTGTGGGAACGGGTTACAATGAGCAGTTCTTC